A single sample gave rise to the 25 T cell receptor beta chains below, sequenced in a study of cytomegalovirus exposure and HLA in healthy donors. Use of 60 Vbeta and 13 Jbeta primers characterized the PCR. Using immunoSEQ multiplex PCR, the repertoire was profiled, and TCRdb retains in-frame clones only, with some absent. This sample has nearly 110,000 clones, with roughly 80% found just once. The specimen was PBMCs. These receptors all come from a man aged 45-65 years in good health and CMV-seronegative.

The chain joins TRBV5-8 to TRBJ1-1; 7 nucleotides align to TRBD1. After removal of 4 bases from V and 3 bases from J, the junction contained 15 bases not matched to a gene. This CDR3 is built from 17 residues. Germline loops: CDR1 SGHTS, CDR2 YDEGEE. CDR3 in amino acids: CASSHDRQGNGYTEAFF. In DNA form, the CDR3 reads TGTGCCAGCAGCCACGACCGACAGGGCAATGGGTACACTGAAGCTTTCTTT.

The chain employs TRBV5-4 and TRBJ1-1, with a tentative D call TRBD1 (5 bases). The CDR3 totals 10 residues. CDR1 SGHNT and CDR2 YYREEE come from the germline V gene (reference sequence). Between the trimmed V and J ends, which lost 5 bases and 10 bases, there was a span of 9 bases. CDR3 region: CASRLGGAFF. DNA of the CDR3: TGTGCCAGCAGGCTGGGGGGAGCTTTCTTT.

CDR3 sequence (DNA): TGTGCCAGCAGCTTAGATGTCGTCCATTACGGAGAGACCCAGTACTTC. Protein product: CASSLDVVHYGETQYF. The J gene is TRBJ2-5, the V gene TRBV7-2; no definite D call. Looked up from germline, CDR1 is SGHTA and CDR2 is FQGNSA. Trimming removed 1 base at V and 4 bases at J, with 16 bases between. This CDR3 region has 16 residues.

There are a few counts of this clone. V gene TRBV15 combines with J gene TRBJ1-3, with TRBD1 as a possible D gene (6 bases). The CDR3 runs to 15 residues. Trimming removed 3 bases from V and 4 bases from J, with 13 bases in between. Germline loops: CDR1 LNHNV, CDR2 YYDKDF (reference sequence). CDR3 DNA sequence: TGTGCCACCAGCAGGATACAGGGAGACGGAAACACCATATATTTT. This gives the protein CATSRIQGDGNTIYF.

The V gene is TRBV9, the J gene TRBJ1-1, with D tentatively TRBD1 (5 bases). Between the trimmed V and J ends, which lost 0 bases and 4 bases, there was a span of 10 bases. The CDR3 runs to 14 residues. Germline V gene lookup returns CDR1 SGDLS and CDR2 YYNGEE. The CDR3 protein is CASSVAEGVTEAFF. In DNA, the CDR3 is TGTGCCAGCAGCGTAGCGGAAGGGGTCACTGAAGCTTTCTTT.

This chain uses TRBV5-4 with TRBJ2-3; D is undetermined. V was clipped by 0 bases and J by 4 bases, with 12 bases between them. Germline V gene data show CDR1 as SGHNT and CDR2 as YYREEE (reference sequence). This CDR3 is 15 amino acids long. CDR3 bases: TGTGCCAGCAGCTTGGAAGCGATGGCGCCAGATACGCAGTATTTT. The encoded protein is CASSLEAMAPDTQYF.

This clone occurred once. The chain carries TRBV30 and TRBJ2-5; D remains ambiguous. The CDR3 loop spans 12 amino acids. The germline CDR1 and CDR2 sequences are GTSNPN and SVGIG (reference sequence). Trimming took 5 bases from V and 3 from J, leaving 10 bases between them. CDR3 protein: CAWGQLEETQYF. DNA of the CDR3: TGTGCCTGGGGGCAGCTTGAAGAGACCCAGTACTTC.

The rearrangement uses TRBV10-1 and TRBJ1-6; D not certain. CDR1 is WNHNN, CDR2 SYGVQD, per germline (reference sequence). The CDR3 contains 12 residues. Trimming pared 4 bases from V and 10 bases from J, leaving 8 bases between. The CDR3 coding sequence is TGCGCCAGCAGTGCCCCGGGGTCACCCCTCCACTTT. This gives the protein CASSAPGSPLHF.

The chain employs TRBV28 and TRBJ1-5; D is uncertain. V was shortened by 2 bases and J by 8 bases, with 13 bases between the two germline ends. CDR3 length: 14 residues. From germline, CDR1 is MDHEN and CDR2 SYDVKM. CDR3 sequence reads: CASSLTGWIEPQHF. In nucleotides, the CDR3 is TGTGCCAGCAGTTTAACGGGGTGGATCGAGCCCCAGCATTTT.

As DNA, the CDR3 is TGTGCCAGCAGCCCACGGGAGGTCTACAATGAGCAGTTCTTC. This translates into CASSPREVYNEQFF. The rearrangement joins TRBV7-2 to TRBJ2-1; the match to TRBD2 covers 7 bases. Germline V gene sequence: CDR1 SGHTA, CDR2 FQGNSA. The CDR3 has 14 amino acids. The V gene end was trimmed by 5 bases and the J gene end by 3 bases; junction bases not matched to a gene: 4.

The CDR3 spells CASSQEGTTGELFF. CDR3 coding DNA: TGTGCCAGCAGTCAGGAGGGGACCACCGGGGAGCTGTTTTTT. The chain couples TRBV6-4 to TRBJ2-2; weak D call: TRBD2 (6 bases). The CDR3 consists of 14 residues. Germline lookup yields CDR1 MRHNA and CDR2 SNTAGT. Trimming took off 5 bases at V and 4 bases at J, with 11 bases between the two ends.

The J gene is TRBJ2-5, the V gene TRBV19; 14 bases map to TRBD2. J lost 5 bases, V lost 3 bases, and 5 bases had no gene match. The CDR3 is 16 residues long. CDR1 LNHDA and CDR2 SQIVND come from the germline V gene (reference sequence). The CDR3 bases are TGTGCCAGTAGTATCGGACTAGCGGGGGGCTGGGAGACCCAGTACTTC. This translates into CASSIGLAGGWETQYF.

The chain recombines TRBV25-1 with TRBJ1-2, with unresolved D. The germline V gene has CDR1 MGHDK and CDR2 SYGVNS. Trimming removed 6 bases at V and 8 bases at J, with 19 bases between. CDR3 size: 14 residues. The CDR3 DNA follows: TGTGCCAGCAGCAAAGGGAGAGACCTTAGGGGCTACACCTTC. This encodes CASSKGRDLRGYTF.

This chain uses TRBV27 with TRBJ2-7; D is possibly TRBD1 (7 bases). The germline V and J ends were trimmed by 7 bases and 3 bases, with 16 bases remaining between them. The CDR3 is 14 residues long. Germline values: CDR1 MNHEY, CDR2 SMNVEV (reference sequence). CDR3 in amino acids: CASTQGGGNYEQYF. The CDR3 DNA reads TGTGCCAGCACCCAAGGAGGGGGCAACTACGAGCAGTACTTC.

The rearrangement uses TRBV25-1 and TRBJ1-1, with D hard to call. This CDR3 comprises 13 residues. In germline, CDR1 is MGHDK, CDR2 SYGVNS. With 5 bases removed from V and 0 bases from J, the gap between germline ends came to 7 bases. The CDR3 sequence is CASSQVLNTEAFF. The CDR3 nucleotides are TGTGCCAGCAGTCAGGTGTTGAACACTGAAGCTTTCTTT.

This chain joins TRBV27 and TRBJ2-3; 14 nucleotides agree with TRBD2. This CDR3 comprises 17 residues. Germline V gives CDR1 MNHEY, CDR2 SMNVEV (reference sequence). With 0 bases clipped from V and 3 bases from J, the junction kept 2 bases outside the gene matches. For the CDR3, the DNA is TGTGCCAGCAGTTTATCGACTAGCGGGGGGGCTACAGATACGCAGTATTTT. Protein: CASSLSTSGGATDTQYF.

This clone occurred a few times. The CDR3 here is CASSPRGYNEQFF. DNA for the CDR3: TGCGCCAGCAGCCCCCGAGGTTACAATGAGCAGTTCTTC. The chain recombines TRBV4-3 with TRBJ2-1; no reliable D call. The V end was cut by 4 bases, the J end by 4 bases, with 8 bases between. CDR1 is LGHNA and CDR2 is YSLEER in the germline V gene. This CDR3 is 13 amino acids long.

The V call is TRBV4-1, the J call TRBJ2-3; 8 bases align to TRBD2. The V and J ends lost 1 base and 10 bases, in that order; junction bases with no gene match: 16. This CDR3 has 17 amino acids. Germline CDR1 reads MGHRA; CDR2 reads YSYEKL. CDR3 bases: TGCGCCAGCAGCCAAGGGTTAGCGGGGCCCACCACGAAAGCGCAGTATTTT. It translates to CASSQGLAGPTTKAQYF.

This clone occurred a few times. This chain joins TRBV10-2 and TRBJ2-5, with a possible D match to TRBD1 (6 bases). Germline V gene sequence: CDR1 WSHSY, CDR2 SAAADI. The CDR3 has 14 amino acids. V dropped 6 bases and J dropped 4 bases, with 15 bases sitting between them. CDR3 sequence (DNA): TGCGCCAGCAGCGAAAGCAGGGGCAGAGAGACCCAGTACTTC. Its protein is CASSESRGRETQYF.

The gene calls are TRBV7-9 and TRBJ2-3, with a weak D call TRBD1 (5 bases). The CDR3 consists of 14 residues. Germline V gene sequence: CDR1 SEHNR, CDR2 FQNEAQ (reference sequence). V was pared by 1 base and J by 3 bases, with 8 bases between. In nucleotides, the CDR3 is TGTGCCAGCAGCTTAGGACAGTTGACAGATACGCAGTATTTT. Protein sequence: CASSLGQLTDTQYF.

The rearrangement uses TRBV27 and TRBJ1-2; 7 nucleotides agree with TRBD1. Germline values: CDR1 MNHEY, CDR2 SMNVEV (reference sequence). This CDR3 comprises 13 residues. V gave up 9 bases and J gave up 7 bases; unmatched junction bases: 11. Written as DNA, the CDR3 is TGTGCCAGGACCGGGACAGCGGGCGGTGGCTACACCTTC. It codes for CARTGTAGGGYTF.

For the CDR3, the DNA is TGTGCCAGCAGGGAGAGGCTCGGGGGACCCCAGCATTTT. Translation gives CASRERLGGPQHF. V is TRBV6-1 and J is TRBJ1-5, with D tentatively TRBD1 (5 bases). Trimming shortened V by 6 bases and J by 10 bases, and 16 bases separated the two germline ends. The CDR3 extends over 13 amino acids. Per the germline V gene, CDR1 is MNHNS and CDR2 is SASEGT.

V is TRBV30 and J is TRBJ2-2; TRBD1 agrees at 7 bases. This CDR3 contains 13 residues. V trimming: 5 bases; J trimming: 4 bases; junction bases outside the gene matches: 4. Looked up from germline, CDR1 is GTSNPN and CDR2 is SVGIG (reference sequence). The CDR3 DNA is TGTGCCTGGCCAGACAGGGCCACCGGGGAGCTGTTTTTT. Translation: CAWPDRATGELFF.

This chain's CDR3 is CASKGIAFETDTQYF. The CDR3 DNA reads as TGTGCCAGTAAGGGGATAGCCTTTGAGACAGATACGCAGTATTTT. The chain recombines TRBV19 with TRBJ2-3; weak D call: TRBD1 (5 bases). This CDR3 has 15 residues. Per the germline V gene, CDR1 is LNHDA and CDR2 is SQIVND (reference sequence). Between the trimmed V and J ends, which lost 7 bases and 3 bases, there was a span of 17 bases.

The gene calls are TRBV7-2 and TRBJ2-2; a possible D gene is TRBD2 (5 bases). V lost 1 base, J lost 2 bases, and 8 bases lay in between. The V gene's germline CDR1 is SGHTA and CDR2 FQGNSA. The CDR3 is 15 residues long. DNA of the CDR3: TGTGCCAGCAGCTTAGGAGGGAGTAACACCGGGGAGCTGTTTTTT. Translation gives CASSLGGSNTGELFF.